This TCR beta chain was retrieved from a study of cytomegalovirus exposure and HLA in healthy donors (dated 2017 in TCRdb). A note on the overall study: In an earlier analysis of 587 of the donors, approximately 260 Gb of sequence data and 100 million or so unique TCR beta sequences from about 179 million T cells were reported. An early release that covered about 640 HLA-typed donors contained approximately 300 gigabases of sequencing data and 70 million to 100 million unique TCR sequences. The genetic ancestry cluster associated with self-reported Caucasian donors included roughly four fifths of the roughly 400 genotyped donors. The aim of the study was to test whether cataloging public T cell receptors could identify signatures of past pathogen exposure. Using immunosequencing, the study profiled T cell repertoires from around 680 subjects and related those repertoires to cytomegalovirus serostatus. Along with the roughly 700-subject first cohort, a separate validation cohort of over 90 different subjects was used. To predict cytomegalovirus infection status, the study brought together high-throughput TCR immunosequencing, statistical association of individual TCRs with disease status, and machine learning. A later analysis re-analyzed previously published TCR beta repertoires from 666 donors and added high-resolution HLA genotyping to study TCR occurrence patterns. The later analysis used no new phenotypic data to find candidate immune exposures, relying instead on TCR beta sequences and their occurrence across donors. To decide whether each TCR beta V gene segment behaved as functional or pseudogenic, an earlier analysis of over 500 of the donors relied on high-throughput TCR beta sequencing. Donor age, sex, ethnicity and CMV serostatus were compiled together with the repertoire data. A later genetic analysis used genome-wide SNP genotypes for about three fifths of the 666 donors, treating that subset as a discovery cohort. All discovery cohort repertoires had been generated on a single sequencing platform. HLA typing covered class I and class II loci at four-digit resolution. Typing coverage differed by locus: A, B, C, DRB1 and DQB1 were typed in roughly 629-630 donors, DQA1 in about 560, DPA1 in some 600, and DPB1 in 450 to 480. A handful of DR-DQ haplotypes were handled as single units for association and clustering because linkage in the cohort was strong. Across 300 to 500 genotyped donors of the cohort, an average of about 220,000 unique TCR beta nucleotide sequences per donor were sequenced, and 15% to 20% of those sequences were non-productive.

The research as a whole found: The classifier was reported to diagnose cytomegalovirus status with high specificity and sensitivity in both the original and validation cohorts. Only TCR beta chains were sequenced in this cohort, and the absence of alpha or paired-chain data limited detectable features. Correlated functional status among segregating V segments might be attributable to linkage disequilibrium, but an unknown experimental factor could not be ruled out. The only immune exposure information available for the cohort was CMV serostatus. Three of the identified cytomegalovirus-associated TCR beta chains were confirmed in vitro to be specific for cytomegalovirus antigens. Across donors, most TCR sequences were observed very rarely, whereas some public TCRs were present in many individuals. In a later analysis, several top co-occurrence clusters were reported to appear linked to parvovirus B19, influenza, CMV and Epstein-Barr virus. According to the authors, the approach could potentially be generalized to other disease states and immunological phenotypes. A cluster of highly shared sequence variants was judged likely to represent a technical artifact of the sequencing pipeline. Roughly uniform sequencing depth across donors was assumed in presence/absence analyses, although this assumption may not hold. Because the 87-base-pair reads could not distinguish some IMGT-functional V segments, including TRBV6-2 and TRBV6-3, those segments were excluded. A later genetic analysis associated a missense DCLRE1C variant with V-gene and J-gene trimming of TCR beta chains, and an independent cohort replicated the association. In a later analysis, most CMV-associated TCR beta chains were found to appear HLA-restricted, with HLA associations seemingly driven largely by CMV exposure. In a later analysis, some 17,000 TCR beta sequences were associated with specific HLA alleles at a false discovery rate of 0.05. Broadly in line with IMGT annotations, most TCR beta V segments showed up in productive rearrangements about 87% or about 30% of the time in an earlier analysis of about 500 of the donors. A further reported finding was that TCR beta sequences accurately predicted the HLA-A and HLA-B alleles for most subjects in the first cohort. When HLA alleles, especially DR and DQ, strongly co-occurred, TCR associations were difficult to assign to individual alleles. In a later analysis, TCR association rates were found to vary across HLA loci, with the most associated TCRs seen for DRB1 alleles and the fewest for HLA-C alleles. Over 15 rarely observed V segments, including chromosome 9 orphons, were excluded from the earlier analysis of several hundred of the donors because counts were too low. A later analysis found that HLA-associated TCR beta chains were more clonally expanded and had lower generation probabilities than equally common non-associated chains. In a later genetic analysis, fewer N-insertions in productive TCRs were reported among donors in an Asian-associated ancestry cluster than the roughly 700-donor mean. Because HLA typing was unavailable for some donors at each locus, only the typed subset was used in association tests. A total of fewer than 200 TCR beta chains were listed by the study as associated with cytomegalovirus.

Library preparation used the immunoSEQ multiplex PCR assay. The multiplex PCR relied on a mix of 60 forward primers for TCR Vbeta segments and 13 reverse primers for TCR Jbeta segments. The CDR3 region of rearranged TCR beta genes was amplified from genomic DNA with a multiplex PCR assay. Amplified TCR beta libraries were sequenced as 87-base-pair reads on the Illumina HiSeq System. Under the source paper's analysis protocol: A later analysis counted approximately 76 million unique TCR beta chains across the 700 or so repertoires, and approximately 11 million of these chains were shared by at least two donors. Raw reads were error-corrected and collapsed into unique sequences with a nearest-neighbor algorithm that merged closely related sequences to remove PCR and sequencing errors. V, D and J gene segments were assigned by aligning CDR3 sequences to IMGT reference sequences. For a sequence to be retained, a match of at least six nucleotides to both a V gene segment and a J gene segment was required. A rearrangement counted as productive if the CDR3 had no stop codons and remained in frame with V and J, and every other rearrangement counted as non-productive. CDR3 was defined according to IMGT convention as the region running from the second conserved V-encoded cysteine to the conserved J-encoded phenylalanine. Sequences without an unambiguous match to a single V gene segment were excluded from the earlier analysis of about 600 of the donors. In an earlier analysis of 587 of the donors, a V segment was called functional when productive rearrangements were above 56.7%, and segregating when the standard deviation between donors exceeded 5%. To diagnose cytomegalovirus status from the catalog of TCR beta chain sequences, a statistical classification framework was built. A later analysis assigned V and J genes by comparing TCR nucleotide sequences with IMGT/GENE-DB human TR gene sequences. The TCRdist pipeline was used in a later analysis to assign CDR3 sequences and most-parsimonious VDJ recombination scenarios. In a later analysis, every TCR beta chain was defined by the combination of its CDR3 amino acid sequence and its V-gene family, and reads without a unique V-gene family were dropped. To address suspected cross-contamination and a sequencing artifact, a later analysis removed approximately 590 highly shared, low-generation-probability nucleotide sequences. In a later analysis, a clonal expansion index for each public chain was calculated from normalized within-repertoire ranks of inferred template counts. Generation probabilities in a later analysis came from a VDJ recombination model fitted to out-of-frame rearrangements, and those results were checked against IGoR. In a later analysis, TCR-TCR, TCR-HLA and TCR-CMV co-occurrence was scored with hypergeometric tests, and a repertoire-size bias correction was applied to TCR pairs. A later analysis estimated false discovery rates by permuting HLA or CMV assignments 20 times. In a later analysis, co-occurring TCRs were grouped using DBSCAN, with TCRdist sequence similarity added in when clustering inside HLA-allele-positive subsets. Co-occurrence clustering excluded repertoires with fewer than 30,000 or more than 120,000 public chains, plus five with anomalous nucleotide sharing. The immuneACCESS repertoire file appears here via TCRdb, limited to in-frame rearrangements. These files lack a portion of the clones; in checked studies, under half of the deficit traces to unresolved V genes, and the cause of the others is not known. That table supplies the V and J calls and clone size; D and trimming were determined from the DNA. Across this sample there are tens of thousands of clones, with roughly 79% seen only once. The ten largest clones capture 6% of the sample.

In total, 630 or so healthy bone marrow donors made up the cohort. Cohort members were all nominally healthy when sampled, although unrecorded immune exposures were likely present. The donor was CMV seronegative and was included in the group of a few hundred seronegative cohort members. Every donor gave a peripheral blood sample, and the peripheral blood mononuclear cells from that sample were used for TCR beta sequencing. The Qiagen DNeasy Blood Extraction Kit was used to extract genomic DNA from the blood cell samples. This clone has a handful of counts. The target of this receptor is not known. No quality values exist for individual bases; no much larger clone is one base distant. There are 19 amino acids in the CDR3, from cysteine to phenylalanine inclusive. Only the CDR3 region is kept as DNA, spanning 57 bases read in frame from base 1. CDR1 and CDR2 are read off the germline V gene (reference sequence) as LNHDA and SQIVND. Trimming costs V 5 bases and J 5 bases, and their ends lie 28 bases apart.

Source material: PBMCs. The receptor was derived from a female donor in good health and CMV-seronegative. The chain uses TRBV19 and TRBJ2-1; the D gene assignment is ambiguous. The nucleotide sequence reads as follows: TGTGCCAGTAGTCAAACGACCCCCTTGTTAGCTCTGATAAACAATGAGCAGTTCTTC. Its translation is CASSQTTPLLALINNEQFF. Reference TRBV19 and TRBJ2-1 proteins supply the regions before and after the CDR3; the full variable domain is: DGGITQSPKYLFRKEGQNVTLSCEQNLNHDAMYWYRQDPGQGLRLIYYSQIVNDFQKGDIAEGYSVSREKKESFPLTVTSAQKNPTAFYLCASSQTTPLLALINNEQFFGPGTRLTVL.